This T cell receptor (beta chain) was identified in a study of cytomegalovirus exposure and HLA in healthy donors. Background on the study: The roughly 120 million unique TCR beta sequences, from approximately 170 million T cells, were found by an earlier analysis.

V shed 0 bases, J shed 5 bases, and the junction held 9 bases outside the gene matches. The CDR3 has 16 residues. The germline V gene encodes CDR1 MNHNY and CDR2 SVGAGI (reference sequence). On this clone: As yet, its antigen is unknown.

A multiplex PCR was run with 60 Vbeta primers and 13 Jbeta primers. Clones were sequenced by immunoSEQ multiplex PCR, and TCRdb holds only the in-frame ones, with some missing. Here the sample spans fewer than 300,000 clones, roughly 80% being singletons. Study observations and caveats: In an earlier analysis, in around 590 donors, most V segments appeared productive either ~87% or ~30% of the time. In vitro experiments confirmed that three CMV-associated chains were specific for CMV antigens. Presence/absence analyses treated sequencing depth as roughly uniform across donors.

This TCR came from a girl aged 2-9 years in good health and CMV-seronegative. Sequencing was performed on PBMCs. This chain connects TRBV6-6 to TRBJ2-7; TRBD2 matches 8 bases. CDR3 DNA: TGTGCCAGCAGTTACTCCGCCGGGAGGGGCCTGGACGAGCAGTACTTC. Protein product: CASSYSAGRGLDEQYF.